This TCR beta chain was identified in a study of cytomegalovirus exposure and HLA in healthy donors (dated by TCRdb to between 2016 and 2019). Some background on the complete study: According to an earlier analysis of several hundred of the donors, about 179 million T cells yielded 117 million unique TCR beta sequences and around 300 Gb of sequence data. Four to six DR-DQ haplotypes were handled as single units for association and clustering, since linkage in the cohort was strong. The later analysis used no new phenotypic data to find candidate immune exposures, relying instead on TCR beta sequences and their occurrence across donors. Every repertoire in the discovery cohort had been generated on one and the same sequencing platform. To predict cytomegalovirus infection status, the study combined high-throughput TCR immunosequencing, statistical association of individual TCRs with disease status, and machine learning. A later analysis re-examined previously published TCR beta repertoires from just over 650 donors and added high-resolution HLA genotyping to investigate patterns of TCR occurrence. In an earlier analysis of more than 550 of the donors, high-throughput TCR beta sequencing was used to judge whether each TCR beta V gene segment behaved as functional or pseudogenic. An early release that covered roughly 600 HLA-typed donors contained approximately 300 gigabases of sequencing data and 85 million to 100 million unique TCR sequences. Along with the roughly 670-subject first cohort, a separate validation cohort of over a hundred different subjects was used. Both class I and class II loci were covered by HLA typing, at four-digit resolution. The study used immunosequencing to profile the T cell repertoires of approximately 650 subjects and linked those repertoires to cytomegalovirus serostatus. Typing coverage varied by locus: roughly 629-640 donors for A, B, C, DRB1 and DQB1; roughly 520 for DQA1; some 610 for DPA1; around 490 for DPB1. Among roughly 400 genotyped donors of the cohort, an average of around 220,000 unique TCR beta nucleotide sequences was sequenced per donor, of which 15% to 20% were non-productive. Genome-wide SNP genotypes for about three fifths of the roughly 670 donors were used in a later genetic analysis, which treated that subset as a discovery cohort. The study aimed to test whether signatures of past pathogen exposure could be identified by cataloging public T cell receptors. Donor age, sex, ethnicity and CMV serostatus were collected together with the repertoire data. Of the approximately 400 genotyped donors, 70% to 90% were placed in the genetic ancestry cluster associated with self-reported Caucasian donors.

This clone was recorded only once. The antigen this receptor binds is unknown. The input lacks base qualities; no much larger clone sits a single base away. Trimming removed 5 bases from V and 7 bases from J, leaving 18 bases between the germline ends. The CDR3 numbers 15 residues from cysteine through phenylalanine. Only the CDR3 part of the read is kept: 45 bases, read in frame from the first base. Looking up the germline V gene (reference sequence) yields CDR1 SEHNR and CDR2 FQNEAQ. The full study reports these points: A further reported finding was that TCR beta sequences accurately predicted the HLA-A and HLA-B alleles for most subjects in the first cohort. Because HLA typing was unavailable for some donors at each locus, only the typed subset was used in association tests. It was suggested by the authors that the approach could potentially be generalized to other disease states and immunological phenotypes. A group of highly shared sequence variants was considered likely to be a technical artifact of the sequencing pipeline. Roughly uniform sequencing depth across donors was assumed in presence/absence analyses, although this assumption may not hold. A later analysis found that most CMV-associated TCR beta chains appeared HLA-restricted, with HLA associations seemingly driven largely by CMV exposure. A later analysis reported that several top co-occurrence clusters appeared linked to parvovirus B19, influenza, CMV and Epstein-Barr virus. In both the original and validation cohorts, the classifier was reported to diagnose cytomegalovirus status with high specificity and sensitivity. A few of the identified cytomegalovirus-associated TCR beta chains were confirmed in vitro to be specific for cytomegalovirus antigens. The earlier analysis of about 600 of the donors excluded over 15 rarely observed V segments, including chromosome 9 orphons, because counts were too low. In an earlier analysis of 587 of the donors, most TCR beta V segments appeared in productive rearrangements about 87% or about 30% of the time, broadly matching IMGT annotations. This cohort had only TCR beta chains sequenced, and the lack of alpha or paired-chain data limited which features could be detected. At a false discovery rate of 0.05, a later analysis linked about 16,000 TCR beta sequences to specific HLA alleles. While some public TCRs were present in many individuals, most TCR sequences turned up only very rarely across donors. When HLA alleles, especially DR and DQ, strongly co-occurred, TCR associations were difficult to assign to individual alleles. CMV serostatus was the only immune exposure information available for the cohort. A later genetic analysis reported fewer N-insertions in productive TCRs among donors in an Asian-associated ancestry cluster than the roughly 700-donor mean. Linkage disequilibrium might explain the correlated functional status among segregating V segments, but an unknown experimental factor could not be excluded. V-gene and J-gene trimming of TCR beta chains was associated with a missense DCLRE1C variant in a later genetic analysis, and the association was replicated in an independent cohort. A later analysis found that HLA-associated TCR beta chains were more clonally expanded and had lower generation probabilities than equally common non-associated chains. In a later analysis, TCR association rates were found to vary across HLA loci, with the most associated TCRs seen for DRB1 alleles and the fewest for HLA-C alleles. The study gave a list of about 160 TCR beta chains associated with cytomegalovirus. Some IMGT-functional V segments, including TRBV6-2 and TRBV6-3, could not be told apart with the 87-base-pair reads, so those segments were excluded.

The cohort consisted of 650 to 850 healthy bone marrow donors. At the time of sampling, all cohort members were nominally healthy, though unrecorded immune exposures were likely present. The donor tested CMV seronegative, placing the donor among the 350 or so seronegative members of the cohort. Each donor provided a peripheral blood sample, and peripheral blood mononuclear cells were used for TCR beta sequencing. The Qiagen DNeasy Blood Extraction Kit was used to extract genomic DNA from the blood cell samples. Library creation used the immunoSEQ multiplex PCR assay. For the multiplex PCR, a mixture combining 60 forward primers for TCR Vbeta segments and 13 reverse primers for TCR Jbeta segments was used. Amplification of the CDR3 region of rearranged TCR beta genes was performed with a multiplex PCR assay on genomic DNA. On the Illumina HiSeq System, the amplified TCR beta libraries were sequenced as 87-base-pair reads. In the authors' own workflow: In a later analysis, some 80 million unique TCR beta chains were counted across the roughly 610 repertoires, and roughly 11 million of these chains were shared by at least two donors. Raw reads were error-corrected and collapsed into unique sequences by a nearest-neighbor algorithm in which closely related sequences were merged to remove PCR and sequencing errors. CDR3 sequences were aligned to IMGT reference sequences to assign V, D and J gene segments. For a sequence to be retained, at least a six-nucleotide match to both a V gene segment and a J gene segment was required. A rearrangement was called productive if the CDR3 had no stop codons and remained in frame with V and J, and every other rearrangement was called non-productive. CDR3 was defined by IMGT convention, running from the second conserved V-encoded cysteine to the conserved J-encoded phenylalanine. Sequences without an unambiguous match to a single V gene segment were excluded from the earlier analysis of 587 of the donors. In an earlier analysis of 500 to 750 of the donors, V segments were called functional above 56.7% productive rearrangements and were called segregating when the between-donor standard deviation exceeded 5%. A statistical classification framework was built to diagnose cytomegalovirus status from the catalog of TCR beta chain sequences. In a later analysis, TCR nucleotide sequences were compared against IMGT/GENE-DB human TR gene sequences so that V and J genes could be assigned. A later analysis assigned CDR3 sequences and most-parsimonious VDJ recombination scenarios with the TCRdist pipeline. In a later analysis, every TCR beta chain was defined by the combination of its CDR3 amino acid sequence and its V-gene family, and reads without a unique V-gene family were dropped. In a later analysis, 450 to 600 highly shared, low-generation-probability nucleotide sequences were removed to address suspected cross-contamination and a sequencing artifact. For each public chain, a later analysis derived a clonal expansion index from normalized ranks of inferred template counts within each repertoire. A later analysis computed generation probabilities with a VDJ recombination model fitted to out-of-frame rearrangements, and checked the results against IGoR. A later analysis scored TCR-TCR, TCR-HLA and TCR-CMV co-occurrence with hypergeometric tests, applying a repertoire-size bias correction to TCR pairs. False discovery rates were estimated in a later analysis by permuting HLA or CMV assignments 20 times. In a later analysis, co-occurring TCRs were grouped with DBSCAN, and TCRdist sequence similarity was added when clustering was performed within HLA-allele-positive subsets. For co-occurrence clustering, repertoires with fewer than 30,000 or more than 120,000 public chains were excluded, along with a handful of repertoires with anomalous nucleotide sharing. TCRdb obtained this table from immuneACCESS and retained in-frame rearrangements with V and J assigned. These tables miss some clones; where compared with another copy, unresolved V genes account for less than half of the shortfall, and the remainder is unexplained. The DNA gave D and trimming, while V, J and clone size come from that table. The sample table holds some 180,000 clones, of which around 75% were seen once. About 2.7% of the sample comes from the top ten.

Sequencing was carried out using PBMCs. The clonotype comes from a male donor in good health and CMV-seronegative. The rearranged chain carries TRBV7-9 and TRBJ1-5; no D segment can be confidently identified. This receptor has the CDR3 CASSTGRWGGQPQHF. The DNA reads as follows: TGTGCCAGCAGCACCGGGAGGTGGGGAGGCCAGCCCCAGCATTTT.